Shown below are 19 T cell receptor beta chains from a single sample sequenced in a study of T cells in localized non-small cell lung cancer. Produced via immunoSEQ multiplex PCR; TCRdb's table is partial and in-frame only. The sample shows 70,000 or so clones, roughly 84% of them seen only once. This sample comprised peripheral blood, obtained before any cancer treatment. These receptors came from a female donor of 60 years or more with stage I lung adenocarcinoma.

The chain joins TRBV21-1 to TRBJ2-1; the D call of TRBD2 is as the table states it, not checked on the DNA. TRBV21-1 is a pseudogene. The CDR3 runs to 17 residues. CDR3 sequence: CASSKFPQAENHNEQFF. CDR3 DNA: TGTGCCAGCAGCAAATTTCCTCAAGCGGAAAACCACAATGAGCAGTTCTTC.

The chain couples TRBV7-2 to TRBJ2-3; D possibly corresponds to TRBD1 (6 bases). Trimming took 1 base from V and 8 from J, leaving 13 bases between them. The CDR3 runs to 14 residues. CDR1 and CDR2 (germline): SGHTA, FQGNSA. CDR3 coding DNA: TGTGCCAGCAGCTTAGTAGTTAGAGGGGGTACGCAGTATTTT. It codes for CASSLVVRGGTQYF. The complete variable domain, with remaining parts taken from reference TRBV7-2 and TRBJ2-3, reads GAGVSQSPSNKVTEKGKDVELRCDPISGHTALYWYRQSLGQGLEFLIYFQGNSAPDKSGLPSDRFSAERTGGSVSTLTIQRTQQEDSAVYLCASSLVVRGGTQYFGPGTRLTVL.

DNA for the CDR3: TGTGCCAGCAGTCTATATAGAGCAGGAAACAATGAGCAGTTCTTC. Residues: CASSLYRAGNNEQFF. This chain links TRBV25-1 with TRBJ2-1; the D is unclear. Between the trimmed V and J ends, which lost 5 bases and 5 bases, there was a span of 16 bases. From germline, CDR1 is MGHDK and CDR2 SYGVNS. The CDR3 length is 15 residues.

The chain links TRBV10-3 to TRBJ1-4, with D possibly matching TRBD1 (5 bases). The CDR3 totals 15 residues. Looked up from germline, CDR1 is ENHRY and CDR2 is SYGVKD. The germline V and J ends were trimmed by 0 bases and 7 bases, with 12 bases remaining between them. The chain's CDR3 is CAISESGQGREKLFF. DNA for the CDR3: TGTGCCATCAGTGAGTCGGGGCAGGGTCGTGAAAAACTGTTTTTT.

V gene TRBV19 combines with J gene TRBJ1-5; 10 positions agree with TRBD1. Germline V CDR1 and CDR2: LNHDA, SQIVND (reference sequence). The CDR3 extends over 18 amino acids. V was pared by 6 bases and J by 1 base, with 12 bases of the junction left unmatched. The CDR3: CASRQRQGAGYSNQPQHF. CDR3 bases: TGTGCCAGTAGACAACGACAGGGGGCGGGTTACAGCAATCAGCCCCAGCATTTT.

This chain uses TRBV5-1 with TRBJ2-7, with D tentatively TRBD1 or TRBD2 (5 bases each). Germline assignment: CDR1 SGHRS and CDR2 YFSETQ. The CDR3 is made up of 15 amino acids. The ends were cut back, 1 base at V and 0 bases at J, with 11 bases in the middle. The CDR3 protein is CASSLSGTDSYEQYF. The CDR3 DNA reads as TGCGCCAGCAGCTTGTCCGGGACCGACTCCTACGAGCAGTACTTC.

This sequence joins TRBV19 and TRBJ1-6, with D unclear. Germline CDR1 is LNHDA and CDR2 is SQIVND (reference sequence). CDR3 length equals 13 residues. V was pared by 3 bases and J by 8 bases, with 8 bases between. The CDR3 DNA follows: TGTGCCAGTAGTATCTGGATCGATTCACCCCTCCACTTT. It yields the protein CASSIWIDSPLHF. The full variable domain, completed using reference TRBV19 and TRBJ1-6, is DGGITQSPKYLFRKEGQNVTLSCEQNLNHDAMYWYRQDPGQGLRLIYYSQIVNDFQKGDIAEGYSVSREKKESFPLTVTSAQKNPTAFYLCASSIWIDSPLHFGNGTRLTVT.

The chain joins TRBV7-9 to TRBJ2-1; 8 bases map to TRBD2. Germline CDR1 is SEHNR and CDR2 is FQNEAQ (reference sequence). The CDR3 is made up of 15 amino acids. Trimming cost V 5 bases and J 0 bases; bases outside gene matches: 3. The CDR3 DNA sequence: TGTGCCAGCAGCCAGCGGGGGAACTCCTACAATGAGCAGTTCTTC. Translated: CASSQRGNSYNEQFF.

V and J are TRBV2 and TRBJ2-3; D unresolved. The CDR3 totals 12 residues. Trimming stripped 6 bases from V and 4 bases from J, with 8 bases between. Germline V gene data show CDR1 as SNHLY and CDR2 as FYNNEI. CDR3 region: CASSPGPDTQYF. CDR3 bases: TGTGCCAGCAGCCCCGGACCAGATACGCAGTATTTT.

The genes are TRBV7-9 and TRBJ2-1; 11 nucleotides line up with TRBD2. The CDR3 extends over 16 amino acids. With V trimmed by 4 bases and J by 7 bases, 9 bases remained unmatched. Germline V gene lookup returns CDR1 SEHNR and CDR2 FQNEAQ (reference sequence). The CDR3 region has the DNA TGTGCCAGCAGCTCCGACCGGGCTAGCGGGAGGAATGAGCAGTTCTTC. Translation: CASSSDRASGRNEQFF.

This clone has only one observation. Other DNA sequences within the sample encode an identical CDR3. V and J are TRBV28 and TRBJ1-3; the match to TRBD1 covers 8 bases. Trimming at V came to 6 bases and at J to 2 bases, leaving 6 bases not matched to a gene. In germline, CDR1 is MDHEN, CDR2 SYDVKM. This CDR3 has 15 residues. The chain's CDR3 is CASRSDRVPGNTIYF. CDR3 sequence (DNA): TGTGCCAGCAGATCGGACAGGGTCCCTGGAAACACCATATATTTT.

The genes are TRBV6-5 and TRBJ1-1; D is undetermined. With 4 bases removed from V and 1 base from J, the gap between germline ends came to 7 bases. The CDR3 loop spans 13 amino acids. In germline, CDR1 is MNHEY, CDR2 SVGAGI. CDR3 loop: CASSWNGNTEAFF. CDR3 bases: TGTGCCAGCAGTTGGAACGGGAACACTGAAGCTTTCTTT.

This chain links TRBV4-2 with TRBJ2-3, with TRBD2 identical over 10 bases. This CDR3 has 15 amino acids. Germline V gene lookup returns CDR1 LGHNA and CDR2 YNFKEQ. J was trimmed by 6 bases and V by 4 bases; bases with no gene match: 7. CDR3 DNA: TGTGCCAGCAGCCCCCGTCTAGCGGGAGCCGATACGCAGTATTTT. It specifies CASSPRLAGADTQYF.

V usage is TRBV4-1 and J usage is TRBJ2-6; D is ambiguous. The germline V gene encodes CDR1 MGHRA and CDR2 YSYEKL. The CDR3 covers 19 residues. V was trimmed by 1 base and J by 2 bases, leaving 18 bases between them. In DNA form, the CDR3 reads TGCGCCAGCAGCCAAGTAATCCGAGGCGGCACTCCTGGGGCCAACGTCCTGACTTTC. Translation gives CASSQVIRGGTPGANVLTF.

In this sample, this clone turned up a few times. V is TRBV6-1 and J is TRBJ2-7; tentatively, D is TRBD2 (5 bases). Germline assignment: CDR1 MNHNS and CDR2 SASEGT. V lost 0 bases and J lost 2, with 11 bases in between. The CDR3 has 15 residues. In DNA, the CDR3 is TGTGCCAGCAGTGAAGCGCTATCCGGGGCCTACGAGCAGTACTTC. Protein product: CASSEALSGAYEQYF.

This chain joins TRBV15 and TRBJ1-4; D is unresolved. The CDR3 is 16 amino acids. Per the germline V gene, CDR1 is LNHNV and CDR2 is YYDKDF (reference sequence). The V and J ends lost 0 bases and 0 bases respectively, with 8 bases between them. The CDR3 loop reads CATSRETVPTNEKLFF. The CDR3 DNA is TGTGCCACCAGCAGAGAGACGGTACCAACTAATGAAAAACTGTTTTTT. The full variable domain, with the rest looked up from reference TRBV15 and TRBJ1-4, is DAMVIQNPRYQVTQFGKPVTLSCSQTLNHNVMYWYQQKSSQAPKLLFHYYDKDFNNEADTPDNFQSRRPNTSFCFLDIRSPGLGDTAMYLCATSRETVPTNEKLFFGSGTQLSVL.

The chain carries TRBV6-6 and TRBJ2-6; D possibly corresponds to TRBD2 (5 bases). The CDR3 totals 15 residues. V lost 6 bases and J 1 base, leaving 10 bases between the germline ends. Germline CDR1 reads MNHNY; CDR2 reads SVGAGI (reference sequence). CDR3 nucleotides: TGTGCCAGCAGCGCCCGGGGTTCTGGGGCCAACGTCCTGACTTTC. Amino acids: CASSARGSGANVLTF.

The rearrangement uses TRBV7-2 and TRBJ1-3; 7 nucleotides match TRBD1. V gave up 5 bases and J gave up 1 base; unmatched junction bases: 5. The CDR3 has 15 residues. The germline V gene has CDR1 SGHTA and CDR2 FQGNSA. In DNA, the CDR3 is TGTGCCAGCAGCCCGCGCAGGGGGTCTGGAAACACCATATATTTT. This sequence encodes CASSPRRGSGNTIYF.

This chain links TRBV28 with TRBJ2-5; possibly TRBD2 for D (6 bases). Germline V gene data show CDR1 as MDHEN and CDR2 as SYDVKM. Trimming took 3 bases from V and 3 from J, leaving 11 bases between them. The CDR3 covers 14 residues. The CDR3: CASSLAGLKETQYF. The CDR3 DNA follows: TGTGCCAGCAGTTTGGCGGGACTTAAAGAGACCCAGTACTTC.